A single sample gave rise to the 24 T cell receptor beta chains below, sequenced in a study of shared clonotypes between healthy human individuals (dated by TCRdb to 2020 to 2021). The receptor library was made with the immunoSEQ multiplex PCR assay. This is the immuneACCESS table as TCRdb keeps it, with only in-frame sequences that have V and J called. A part of the clones is gone; compared with another copy, unresolved V genes explain less than half, and the rest is unexplained. This sample is represented by 200,000 to 250,000 clones; over 60% of them were singletons. The top ten hold around 10% of the sample. The sequenced sample consisted of memory CD4+ T cells sorted from blood. The cell subset or site label corresponds to: CD45RA-negative fraction. All receptors come from a man younger than 40 in good health.

Concerning this clone itself: The junction departs from the called germline gene at one end, perhaps through a read error. The chain couples TRBV7-7 to TRBJ1-1; 10 bases align to TRBD1. Germline V CDR1 and CDR2: SSHAT, FNYEAQ (reference sequence). This CDR3 comprises 18 residues. The CDR3 DNA reads TGTGCTAGCAGCTTGGAGATTGGGACAGGGGTCAAGAACACTGAAGCTTTCTTT. As protein: CASSLEIGTGVKNTEAFF.

This clone has a handful of counts. The rearrangement joins TRBV5-4 to TRBJ2-5; D may be TRBD1 (6 bases). CDR3 length equals 14 residues. The germline V gene has CDR1 SGHNT and CDR2 YYREEE (reference sequence). Between the trimmed V and J ends, which lost 2 bases and 4 bases, there was a span of 12 bases. The CDR3, as DNA: TGTGCCAGCAGCTTCAGGGGCCTTCGAGAGACCCAGTACTTC. Its translation is CASSFRGLRETQYF.

The J gene is TRBJ2-6, the V gene TRBV9; no reliable D call. Per the germline V gene, CDR1 is SGDLS and CDR2 is YYNGEE. This CDR3 is 16 amino acids long. Trimming took off 2 bases at V and 0 bases at J, with 9 bases between the two ends. CDR3 sequence: CASSVMGSSGANVLTF. The DNA of the CDR3 is TGTGCCAGCAGCGTGATGGGATCCTCTGGGGCCAACGTCCTGACTTTC. The full variable domain, completed using reference TRBV9 and TRBJ2-6, is DSGVTQTPKHLITATGQRVTLRCSPRSGDLSVYWYQQSLDQGLQFLIQYYNGEERAKGNILERFSAQQFPDLHSELNLSSLELGDSALYFCASSVMGSSGANVLTFGAGSRLTVL.

Only a few counts were recorded for this clone. This chain connects TRBV6-6 to TRBJ2-1; the D gene is possibly TRBD2 (5 bases). Germline values: CDR1 MNHNY, CDR2 SVGAGI (reference sequence). The CDR3 runs to 14 residues. Trimming took 7 bases from V and 0 from J, leaving 10 bases between them. The CDR3 DNA is TGTGCCAGCAACGGGGTCAGCTCCTACAATGAGCAGTTCTTC. It yields the protein CASNGVSSYNEQFF.

On this clone itself: Only one base separates this from a far larger clonotype, so it likely reflects a read error. The same CDR3 also results from other DNA sequences found in this sample. The rearrangement links TRBV7-9 to TRBJ2-6; D is possibly TRBD1 (5 bases). Germline V CDR1 and CDR2: SEHNR, FQNEAQ (reference sequence). The CDR3 contains 15 residues. The CDR3 nucleotides are TGTGCCAGCAGCGTGCTAGGATCTGGGGCCAACGTCCTAACTTTC. Translated: CASSVLGSGANVLTF. The full variable domain, in which reference TRBV7-9 and TRBJ2-6 provide the parts outside the CDR3, is DTGVSQNPRHKITKRGQNVTFRCDPISEHNRLYWYRQTLGQGPEFLTYFQNEAQLEKSRLLSDRFSAERPKGSFSTLEIQRTEQGDSAMYLCASSVLGSGANVLTFGAGSRLTVL.

This chain joins TRBV5-1 and TRBJ2-1; 11 bases agree with TRBD2. Germline V gene sequence: CDR1 SGHRS, CDR2 YFSETQ. After removal of 6 bases from V and 0 bases from J, the junction contained 2 bases not matched to a gene. CDR3 length: 15 amino acids. The chain's CDR3 is CASTTSGSSYNEQFF. For the CDR3, the DNA is TGCGCCAGCACCACTAGCGGGAGCTCCTACAATGAGCAGTTCTTC.

This chain joins TRBV27 and TRBJ1-4; 7 bases are a match to TRBD1. CDR1 MNHEY and CDR2 SMNVEV come from the germline V gene (reference sequence). The ends lost 2 bases at V and 4 bases at J; junction bases unmatched: 4. The CDR3 extends over 15 amino acids. This chain's CDR3 is CASSLLGTVNEKLFF. The CDR3 nucleotides read TGTGCCAGCAGTTTACTCGGGACAGTTAATGAAAAACTGTTTTTT.

The V call is TRBV6-1, the J call TRBJ1-1, with TRBD1 as a possible D gene (6 bases). The length of the CDR3 is 14 residues. CDR1 and CDR2 (germline): MNHNS, SASEGT. Trimming removed 6 bases from V and 6 bases from J, with 17 bases in between. The CDR3 bases are TGTGCCAGCAGAGGAGGAGTGGGGGGCGCTGAAGCTTTCTTT. Its translation is CASRGGVGGAEAFF.

The chain combines TRBV30 with TRBJ1-4; a possible D gene is TRBD1 (6 bases). Germline assignment: CDR1 GTSNPN and CDR2 SVGIG (reference sequence). This CDR3 comprises 17 residues. Trimming took off 2 bases at V and 0 bases at J, with 16 bases between the two ends. The CDR3 DNA sequence: TGTGCCTGGAGTACCGGACAGCCCAGTGCAACTAATGAAAAACTGTTTTTT. Translated, it gives CAWSTGQPSATNEKLFF.

This clone was recorded at least ten times. The chain carries TRBV18 and TRBJ2-1; no reliable D call. CDR1 and CDR2 (germline): KGHSH, LQKENI. The length of the CDR3 is 14 residues. The V end lost 3 bases, the J end lost 5 bases, and 11 bases lay between the germline ends. CDR3 residues: CASSPQFQDNEQFF. The CDR3 DNA sequence: TGTGCCAGCTCACCGCAATTTCAGGACAATGAGCAGTTCTTC.

The CDR3 loop reads CASNPGGANYEAFF. The CDR3 nucleotides are TGTGCCAGCAACCCAGGGGGGGCGAATTATGAAGCTTTCTTT. J is TRBJ1-1 and V is TRBV28; 7 bases match TRBD1. This CDR3 is built from 14 residues. The junction had 12 bases not matched to a gene; V was cut back by 7 bases and J by 7 bases. The germline CDR1 and CDR2 sequences are MDHEN and SYDVKM. The full variable domain, its missing parts supplied by reference TRBV28 and TRBJ1-1, is DVKVTQSSRYLVKRTGEKVFLECVQDMDHENMFWYRQDPGLGLRLIYFSYDVKMKEKGDIPEGYSVSREKKERFSLILESASTNQTSMYLCASNPGGANYEAFFGQGTRLTVV.

The rearrangement links TRBV14 to TRBJ1-3, with 9 bases aligning to TRBD1. Germline CDR1 and CDR2: SGHDN and FVKESK. V trimming: 6 bases; J trimming: 2 bases; junction bases outside the gene matches: 5. This CDR3 region has 15 residues. This CDR3 reads CASRAQGAAGNTIYF. Written as DNA, the CDR3 is TGTGCCAGCAGGGCACAGGGGGCGGCTGGAAACACCATATATTTT.

This clone was seen a few times. DNA of the CDR3: TGTGCCAGCTCACCCTACGGGACAGATGCTCAGCCCCAGCATTTT. Translated, it gives CASSPYGTDAQPQHF. The V and J genes are TRBV18 and TRBJ1-5; 7 nucleotides match TRBD1. Germline assignment: CDR1 KGHSH and CDR2 LQKENI. This CDR3 has 15 residues. V lost 3 bases to trimming and J lost 6 bases; unmatched junction nucleotides: 8.

This chain links TRBV29-1 with TRBJ2-1; 12 bases are a match to TRBD2. Looked up from germline, CDR1 is SQVTM and CDR2 is ANQGSEA. There are 14 residues in the CDR3. J lost 10 bases, V lost 7 bases, and 11 bases had no gene match. The CDR3 bases are TGCAGCGGCGGGACTAGCGGGTTCCTAGGCGAGCAGTTCTTC. The encoded protein is CSGGTSGFLGEQFF.

This clone was counted a few times. This chain uses TRBV5-1 with TRBJ1-1; D unclear. The CDR3 length is 13 residues. V was shortened by 4 bases and J by 4 bases, with 11 bases between the two germline ends. Germline loops: CDR1 SGHRS, CDR2 YFSETQ. CDR3 coding DNA: TGCGCCAGCAGCCACCCCAAAGGCACTGAAGCTTTCTTT. Translating it yields CASSHPKGTEAFF.

J is TRBJ2-2 and V is TRBV11-2; the D is unclear. Germline V lookup: CDR1 SGHAT, CDR2 FQNNGV. This CDR3 spans 12 amino acids. The V and J ends lost 0 bases and 6 bases respectively, with 2 bases between them. CDR3 sequence reads: CASSLEAGELFF. The DNA of the CDR3 is TGTGCCAGCAGCTTAGAGGCCGGGGAGCTGTTTTTT.

This clone occurred many times. V usage is TRBV10-1 and J usage is TRBJ1-5; D possibly corresponds to TRBD1 (6 bases). This CDR3 region has 13 residues. Germline V gene data show CDR1 as WNHNN and CDR2 as SYGVQD (reference sequence). V was shortened by 5 bases and J by 7 bases, with 12 bases between the two germline ends. Here the CDR3 DNA reads TGCGCCAGCAGTACAGGGCCAGGGCAGCCCCAGCATTTT. Translating it yields CASSTGPGQPQHF.

The chain joins TRBV5-6 to TRBJ2-3; TRBD1 agrees at 7 bases. Trimming took 4 bases from V and 2 from J; bases not matched to a gene: 10. CDR3 size: 16 residues. CDR1 SGHDT and CDR2 YYEEEE come from the germline V gene. The CDR3: CASSKSRGWDTDTQYF. The CDR3 coding sequence is TGTGCCAGCAGCAAATCCAGGGGGTGGGACACAGATACGCAGTATTTT.

The V call is TRBV5-1, the J call TRBJ2-3; 8 positions agree with TRBD2. This CDR3 is 15 amino acids long. Germline V gene data show CDR1 as SGHRS and CDR2 as YFSETQ. The ends lost 7 bases at V and 0 bases at J; junction bases unmatched: 7. DNA for the CDR3: TGCGCCAGCGGACCAACTAGCGGTAGCACAGATACGCAGTATTTT. Protein sequence: CASGPTSGSTDTQYF.

V is TRBV28 and J is TRBJ1-2; D is undetermined. The V end was cut by 2 bases, the J end by 6 bases, with 13 bases between. This CDR3 is 14 amino acids long. CDR1 and CDR2 (germline): MDHEN, SYDVKM. Written as DNA, the CDR3 is TGTGCCAGCAGTTTAAGGTCCCCAAACCATGGCTACACCTTC. Translating gives CASSLRSPNHGYTF.

The chain combines TRBV6-6 with TRBJ2-4; TRBD1 aligns across 7 bases. CDR1 and CDR2 from the germline V gene are MNHNY and SVGAGI (reference sequence). Unmatched junction bases numbered 4, after V lost 5 bases and J lost 0 bases. This CDR3 has 15 residues. The CDR3 sequence is CASSGTDLAKNIQYF. CDR3 coding DNA: TGTGCCAGCAGTGGGACAGACCTAGCCAAAAACATTCAGTACTTC.

The chain joins TRBV18 to TRBJ2-2; 7 bases line up with TRBD2. V dropped 3 bases and J dropped 0; count of bases not matched to a gene: 4. There are 16 residues in the CDR3. Per the germline V gene, CDR1 is KGHSH and CDR2 is LQKENI. This CDR3 reads CASSPRGSSNTGELFF. The CDR3 DNA reads as TGTGCCAGCTCACCGCGGGGGTCGTCGAACACCGGGGAGCTGTTTTTT.

This clone was picked up one time. J is TRBJ1-5 and V is TRBV19, with D possibly matching TRBD1 (6 bases). Germline V lookup: CDR1 LNHDA, CDR2 SQIVND (reference sequence). This CDR3 has 15 amino acids. Trimming shortened V by 6 bases and J by 0 bases, and 12 bases separated the two germline ends. The CDR3 spells CASRQGHLSNQPQHF. The CDR3 DNA sequence: TGTGCCAGTAGACAGGGACACCTTAGCAATCAGCCCCAGCATTTT.

This clone was recorded a few times. The chain links TRBV18 to TRBJ1-2; D possibly corresponds to TRBD1 (5 bases). The V and J ends lost 0 bases and 3 bases respectively, with 14 bases between them. The CDR3 is 16 residues long. Germline lookup yields CDR1 KGHSH and CDR2 LQKENI. CDR3 DNA sequence: TGTGCCAGCTCACCACCGGGAGGAGGGGACTACTATGGCTACACCTTC. Amino acids: CASSPPGGGDYYGYTF.